A selection of T cell receptor beta chains follows, all from one sample in a study of cytomegalovirus exposure and HLA in healthy donors. Using immunoSEQ multiplex PCR, the repertoire was profiled, and TCRdb retains in-frame clones only, with some absent. The sample yields hundreds of thousands of clones, around 87% seen once. The sample comprised PBMCs. Receptors originate from a woman between 18 and 30 years old in good health and CMV-seropositive. The CDR3 runs from the conserved cysteine through the conserved F or W. D genes are given only for firm matches. Rows may omit the clone size; those that give it use once, few, many or a size class.

j_call	d_call	v_call	clone_size	cdr3_aa	cdr3_nt
TRBJ2-7	TRBD2	TRBV5-5	NA	CASSSTTGLAGNEQYF	TGTGCCAGCAGCTCGACCACGGGACTAGCGGGCAACGAGCAGTACTTC
TRBJ2-3	NA	TRBV30	NA	CAWSVGLGTDTQYF	TGTGCCTGGAGTGTCGGTTTAGGCACAGATACGCAGTATTTT
TRBJ2-7	NA	TRBV27	NA	CASSRYGRVYEQYF	TGTGCCAGCAGCAGGTACGGTCGCGTCTACGAGCAGTACTTC
TRBJ1-2	TRBD1	TRBV9	NA	CASSKGQGADYGYTF	TGTGCCAGCAGCAAGGGACAGGGGGCGGACTATGGCTACACCTTC
TRBJ1-2	TRBD1	TRBV27	NA	CASSPRTGGVGYTF	TGTGCCAGCAGCCCTAGGACAGGGGGCGTGGGCTACACCTTC
TRBJ1-2	NA	TRBV6-5	NA	CASARTPGGYTF	TGTGCCAGCGCCCGAACGCCAGGTGGCTACACCTTC
TRBJ1-1	TRBD1	TRBV11-1	NA	CASEGQARTEAFF	TGTGCCAGCGAAGGACAGGCCCGCACTGAAGCTTTCTTT
TRBJ2-6	TRBD1	TRBV5-1	NA	CASSFDRGRVGANVLTF	TGCGCCAGCAGCTTCGACAGGGGGCGGGTTGGGGCCAACGTCCTGACTTTC
TRBJ2-3	TRBD1	TRBV13	NA	CASSWDSRPDTQYF	TGTGCCAGCAGCTGGGACAGTCGTCCGGATACGCAGTATTTT
TRBJ1-1	NA	TRBV6-4	once	CASRQTVKNTEAFF	TGTGCCAGCAGACAAACAGTCAAGAACACTGAAGCTTTCTTT
TRBJ1-1	NA	TRBV6-1	NA	CASIGVGTEAFF	TGTGCCAGCATAGGAGTTGGCACTGAAGCTTTCTTT
TRBJ2-7	NA	TRBV27	NA	CASSLSGDPYEQYF	TGTGCCAGCAGTTTATCAGGAGACCCCTACGAGCAGTACTTC
TRBJ1-5	TRBD1	TRBV5-6	NA	CASSSTGAHQPQHF	TGTGCCAGCAGCTCTACAGGGGCGCATCAGCCCCAGCATTTT
TRBJ2-2	TRBD2	TRBV5-6	NA	CASSVGPSGLTGELFF	TGTGCCAGCAGCGTAGGCCCTAGCGGGCTAACCGGGGAGCTGTTTTTT
TRBJ2-7	TRBD1	TRBV5-1	NA	CASSWGTGAYEQYF	TGCGCCAGCAGCTGGGGGACAGGGGCCTACGAGCAGTACTTC
TRBJ2-7	TRBD2	TRBV2	NA	CASSPTVAGGHEQYF	TGTGCCAGCAGCCCCACAGTAGCGGGAGGGCACGAGCAGTACTTC
TRBJ1-5	NA	TRBV20-1	NA	CSATSFLTQHF	TGCAGTGCGACTTCCTTTCTGACCCAGCATTTT
TRBJ1-4	TRBD1	TRBV28	once	CASSLPQGASRNEKLFF	TGTGCCAGCAGTTTACCCCAGGGGGCGAGCCGTAATGAAAAACTGTTTTTT
TRBJ2-7	TRBD2	TRBV7-2	once	CASSLVSVIGGGSSYEQYF	TGTGCCAGCAGCTTAGTTTCGGTTATCGGGGGAGGGAGCTCCTACGAGCAGTACTTC
TRBJ1-3	NA	TRBV27	NA	CASRALSGNTIYF	TGTGCCAGCAGAGCCTTATCTGGAAACACCATATATTTT
TRBJ2-3	NA	TRBV5-1	once	CASSFNRGSGNTDTQYF	TGCGCCAGCAGCTTCAATCGGGGAAGCGGAAACACAGATACGCAGTATTTT
TRBJ2-1	TRBD2	TRBV27	NA	CASRIRSGSVYNEQFF	TGTGCCAGCAGGATCCGCAGCGGGAGTGTTTACAATGAGCAGTTCTTC
TRBJ2-7	TRBD2	TRBV7-9	NA	CASSPPPLAGAYEQYF	TGTGCCAGCAGCCCACCCCCACTAGCGGGAGCCTACGAGCAGTACTTC
TRBJ2-7	TRBD1	TRBV15	NA	CATRIPGQGAFEQYF	TGTGCCACCAGAATACCGGGACAGGGGGCGTTCGAGCAGTACTTC
TRBJ1-1	TRBD1	TRBV5-1	NA	CASSRDSYTEAFF	TGCGCCAGCAGCAGGGACAGCTACACTGAAGCTTTCTTT